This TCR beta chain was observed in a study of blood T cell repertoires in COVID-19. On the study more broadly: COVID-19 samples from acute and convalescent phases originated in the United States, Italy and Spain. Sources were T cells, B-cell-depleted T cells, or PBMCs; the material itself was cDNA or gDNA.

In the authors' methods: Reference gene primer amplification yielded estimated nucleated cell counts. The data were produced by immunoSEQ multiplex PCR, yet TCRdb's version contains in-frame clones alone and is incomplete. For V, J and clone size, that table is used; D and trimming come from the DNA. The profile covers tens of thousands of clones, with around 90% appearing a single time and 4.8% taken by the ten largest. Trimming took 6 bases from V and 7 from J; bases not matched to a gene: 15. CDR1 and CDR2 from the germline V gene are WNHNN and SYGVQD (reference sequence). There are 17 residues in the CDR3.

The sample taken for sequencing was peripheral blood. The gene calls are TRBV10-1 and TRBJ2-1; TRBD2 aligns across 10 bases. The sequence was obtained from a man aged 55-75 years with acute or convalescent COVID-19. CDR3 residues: CASSPGVAGGKGNEQFF. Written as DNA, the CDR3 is TGCGCCAGCAGCCCCGGGGTAGCGGGAGGAAAGGGGAATGAGCAGTTCTTC.